This T cell receptor beta chain originates from a study of blood T cell repertoires in COVID-19. Study summary: Nucleic acid was either cDNA or gDNA, and it came from T cells, B-cell-depleted T cells, or PBMCs.

Clones were read by immunoSEQ multiplex PCR, and TCRdb kept only the in-frame ones, dropping some. The sample gives roughly 190,000 clones, around 85% of which show up once; approximately 1% is in the top ten. Germline CDR1 and CDR2: LNHDA and SQIVND (reference sequence). Trimming stripped 6 bases from V and 7 bases from J, with 13 bases between. This CDR3 spans 13 amino acids. This chain links TRBV19 with TRBJ1-5; a possible D gene is TRBD1 (5 bases). The sequencing sample was made of peripheral blood. This clonotype was obtained from a man aged 30-40 years with acute or convalescent COVID-19. The CDR3 spells CASSEQVGQPQHF. CDR3 coding DNA: TGTGCCAGTAGCGAACAGGTTGGGCAGCCCCAGCATTTT.